A selection of T cell receptor beta chains follows, all from one sample in a study of blood T cells in healthy people across ages. TCRdb re-analysed the 5' RACE reads in MiXCR, keeping a single row per CDR3 protein. The data hold approximately 800,000 distinct CDR3 sequences, with 20% to 30% observed a single time. The sample was also reused in another study, on T cells of mothers and their children.

The specimen was blood. The receptors derive from a boy aged 10-17 years in good health. CDR3s include the opening cysteine and the closing phenylalanine or tryptophan. Each record gives: CDR3 protein, CDR3 DNA, clone size, J gene, D gene, V gene. A D gene is named only where the DNA matches it firmly. Some rows mark clone size as missing; the rest say once, few, many or name a class of expanded clone.

cdr3_aa: CASSDRERVDTF; cdr3_nt: TGTGCCAGCAGTGACAGGGAACGGGTCGACACCTTC; clone_size: NA; j_call: TRBJ1-2; d_call: TRBD1; v_call: TRBV12-3/TRBV12-4
cdr3_aa: CASSWTGNTGELFF; cdr3_nt: TGTGCCAGTAGTTGGACAGGGAACACCGGGGAGCTGTTTTTT; clone_size: many; j_call: TRBJ2-2; d_call: TRBD1; v_call: TRBV19
cdr3_aa: CSARRSWDSQETQYF; cdr3_nt: TGCAGTGCTAGACGATCTTGGGACAGTCAAGAGACCCAGTACTTC; clone_size: few; j_call: TRBJ2-5; d_call: TRBD1; v_call: TRBV20-1
cdr3_aa: CASSVGNRGGETQYF; cdr3_nt: TGTGCCAGCAGCGTAGGTAACAGGGGGGGAGAGACCCAGTACTTC; clone_size: NA; j_call: TRBJ2-5; d_call: NA; v_call: TRBV9
cdr3_aa: CASSAETGGAFF; cdr3_nt: TGTGCCAGCAGCGCAGAGACAGGGGGGGCTTTCTTT; clone_size: NA; j_call: TRBJ1-1; d_call: TRBD1; v_call: TRBV7-6
cdr3_aa: CASSPGQGWTEAFF; cdr3_nt: TGTGCCAGCAGCCCAGGACAGGGATGGACTGAAGCTTTCTTT; clone_size: many; j_call: TRBJ1-1; d_call: TRBD1; v_call: TRBV9
cdr3_aa: CASSLINTQNEQFF; cdr3_nt: TGTGCCAGCAGTTTAATAAACACCCAGAATGAGCAGTTCTTC; clone_size: few; j_call: TRBJ2-1; d_call: NA; v_call: TRBV12-3/TRBV12-4
cdr3_aa: CASRKLSGATTDTQYF; cdr3_nt: TGTGCCAGCAGAAAATTGAGCGGGGCCACCACAGATACGCAGTATTTT; clone_size: NA; j_call: TRBJ2-3; d_call: TRBD2; v_call: TRBV7-8
cdr3_aa: CASSLGSGRSSYEQYF; cdr3_nt: TGTGCCAGCAGTTTAGGGAGCGGGAGGAGCTCCTACGAGCAGTACTTC; clone_size: few; j_call: TRBJ2-7; d_call: TRBD2; v_call: TRBV12-3/TRBV12-4
cdr3_aa: CASSYSMVVGNTIYF; cdr3_nt: TGTGCCAGCAGTTACTCGATGGTAGTGGGAAACACCATATATTTT; clone_size: few; j_call: TRBJ1-3; d_call: NA; v_call: TRBV6-5
cdr3_aa: CASSGTEPGETQYF; cdr3_nt: TGTGCCAGCAGCGGGACTGAGCCAGGGGAGACCCAGTACTTC; clone_size: NA; j_call: TRBJ2-5; d_call: NA; v_call: TRBV12-3/TRBV12-4
cdr3_aa: CASSFGPGTSGGAEETQYF; cdr3_nt: TGTGCCAGCAGTTTTGGTCCCGGGACTAGCGGGGGGGCCGAAGAGACCCAGTACTTC; clone_size: few; j_call: TRBJ2-5; d_call: TRBD2; v_call: TRBV9
cdr3_aa: CASSPGPPPRGYTF; cdr3_nt: TGTGCCAGCAGCCCGGGACCACCACCAAGGGGCTACACCTTC; clone_size: few; j_call: TRBJ1-2; d_call: NA; v_call: TRBV9
cdr3_aa: CASATVGGRGEKLFF; cdr3_nt: TGTGCCAGCGCGACGGTGGGGGGGCGCGGTGAAAAACTGTTTTTT; clone_size: NA; j_call: TRBJ1-4; d_call: NA; v_call: TRBV6-5
cdr3_aa: CASRRLAVYEQYF; cdr3_nt: TGTGCCAGCAGACGACTAGCAGTCTACGAGCAGTACTTC; clone_size: NA; j_call: TRBJ2-7; d_call: TRBD2; v_call: TRBV27
cdr3_aa: CASSRRTDNEKLFF; cdr3_nt: TGTGCCAGCAGTCGGCGGACAGACAATGAAAAACTGTTTTTT; clone_size: few; j_call: TRBJ1-4; d_call: NA; v_call: TRBV27
cdr3_aa: CAFGSGNTIYF; cdr3_nt: TGTGCCTTTGGCTCTGGAAACACCATATATTTT; clone_size: few; j_call: TRBJ1-3; d_call: NA; v_call: TRBV30
cdr3_aa: CATPRGGNNSLWISNQPQHF; cdr3_nt: TGTGCCACCCCGCGGGGCGGGAATAACTCCTTATGGATTAGCAATCAGCCCCAGCATTTT; clone_size: few; j_call: TRBJ1-5; d_call: NA; v_call: TRBV24-1
cdr3_aa: CASSLYSVEEPQYF; cdr3_nt: TGTGCCAGCAGCTTGTATTCAGTTGAAGAGCCCCAGTACTTC; clone_size: NA; j_call: TRBJ2-5; d_call: NA; v_call: TRBV5-4
cdr3_aa: CASSRHDRGTEAFF; cdr3_nt: TGTGCCAGCAGTCGACACGACAGGGGCACTGAAGCTTTCTTT; clone_size: NA; j_call: TRBJ1-1; d_call: TRBD1; v_call: TRBV27
cdr3_aa: CASSLAEDTGELFF; cdr3_nt: TGTGCCAGCAGCTTAGCGGAGGACACCGGGGAGCTGTTTTTT; clone_size: NA; j_call: TRBJ2-2; d_call: NA; v_call: TRBV7-6
cdr3_aa: CASSLREALLPPDTQYF; cdr3_nt: TGCGCCAGCAGCCTCCGGGAGGCACTACTTCCCCCGGATACGCAGTATTTT; clone_size: NA; j_call: TRBJ2-3; d_call: TRBD2; v_call: TRBV4-1